This is a list of T cell receptor beta chains from one sample in a study of T cell repertoires in cytomegalovirus infection. One entry per CDR3 protein, called by TCRdb with MiXCR from the reads. The repertoire has roughly 230,000 distinct CDR3 sequences, 20% to 25% of them found once; the top ten carry 18%. The specimen sequenced was CD8+ T cells from PBMCs. The receptors come from a human donor in good health (CMV status not recorded). Some clones in this sample may be carry-over from other donors' samples. Each CDR3 is given with its conserved first and last residue. The D gene is left open where the match is weak.

>19|TRBD2|TRBV4-1
CASSSPAASGGSPTDTQYF
>12|NA|TRBV29-1
CSVNSGANVLTF
>14|TRBD2|TRBV2
CASSASSGSYEQYF
>14|NA|TRBV7-9
CASSLGWEGYEQYF
>13|NA|TRBV28
CASSFGAEFEAFF
>14|TRBD2|TRBV7-7
CASRRGGHTGELFF
>16|NA|TRBV15
CATSRVRGGINSPLHF
>14|NA|TRBV10-3
CAITDASFTDTQYF
>11|NA|TRBV7-9
CASSPSGTQYF
>14|NA|TRBV7-8
CASSLTSGQETQYF
>13|NA|TRBV28
CASSLYRGYEQYF
>13|NA|TRBV11-2
CASSLVLGTEAFF
>14|NA|TRBV7-2
CASSLEWTTYEQYF
>14|NA|TRBV29-1
CSVVSGDRTYEQYF
>14|NA|TRBV20-1
CSARGVGGPDEQFF
>11|TRBD1|TRBV29-1
CSADRGYEQYF
>13|TRBD2|TRBV28
CASSSPGGDEQYF
>14|NA|TRBV29-1
CSVEDLQGNTEAFF
>12|NA|TRBV12-3/TRBV12-4
CASSEDTYGYTF
>15|NA|TRBV6-4
CASSDQGGAPNEQFF
>15|TRBD1|TRBV29-1
CSVEDWTGTGNTIYF
>18|NA|TRBV7-5
CISVPEASTSGNHNEQFF
>15|TRBD1|TRBV20-1
CSALPGQGIGNTIYF
>14|TRBD2|TRBV7-3
CASSSAGTSYEQYF
>17|NA|TRBV27
CASSFLQPRHFESPLHF
>11|NA|TRBV6-5
CASRRGTEAFF
>15|TRBD1|TRBV2
CASSENIGQGVEAFF
>14|TRBD2|TRBV7-3
CASSFVAGASEQYF
>15|NA|TRBV3-1
CASSQGSVSNQPQHF
>16|NA|TRBV13
CASSLVGDSGANVLTF
>16|TRBD1|TRBV7-2
CASSLDPTGGLETQYF
>13|NA|TRBV27
CASRFRLTGELFF
>11|NA|TRBV2
CASSFDSEAFF
>16|NA|TRBV5-8
CASSHEQGSGANVLTF
>13|NA|TRBV12-3/TRBV12-4
CASSSSPGSGYTF
>16|NA|TRBV13
CASSSRGSASLETQYF
>14|NA|TRBV6-1
CASRYGSGAYEQYF
>15|NA|TRBV4-1
CASSQGVLGPGELFF
>16|NA|TRBV18
CASSPVWASSTDTQYF
>13|NA|TRBV7-9
CASSGTGTQDQYF
>15|TRBD1|TRBV5-6
CASSLGGQGAPPSTF
>14|TRBD1|TRBV27
CASSQAGTGNEQYF